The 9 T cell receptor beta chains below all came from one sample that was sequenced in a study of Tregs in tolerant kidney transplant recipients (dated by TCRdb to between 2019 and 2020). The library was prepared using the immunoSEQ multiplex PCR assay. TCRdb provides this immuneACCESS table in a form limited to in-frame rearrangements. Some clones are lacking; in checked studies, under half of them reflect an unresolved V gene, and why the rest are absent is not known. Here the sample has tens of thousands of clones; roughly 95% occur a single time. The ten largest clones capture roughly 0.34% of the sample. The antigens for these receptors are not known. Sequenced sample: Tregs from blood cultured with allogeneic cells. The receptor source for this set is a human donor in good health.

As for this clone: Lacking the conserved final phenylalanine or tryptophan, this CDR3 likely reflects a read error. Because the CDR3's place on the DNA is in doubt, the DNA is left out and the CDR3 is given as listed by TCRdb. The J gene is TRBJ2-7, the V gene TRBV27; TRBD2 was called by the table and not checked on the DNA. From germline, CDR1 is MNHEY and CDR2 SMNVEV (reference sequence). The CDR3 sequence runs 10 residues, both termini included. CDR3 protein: CASSRGGGAI.

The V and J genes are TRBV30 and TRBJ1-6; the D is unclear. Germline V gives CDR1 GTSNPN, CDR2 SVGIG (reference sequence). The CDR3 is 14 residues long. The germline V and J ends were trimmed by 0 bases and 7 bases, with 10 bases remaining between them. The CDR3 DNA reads TGTGCCTGGAGTGTACGAAGCCACAATTCACCCCTCCACTTT. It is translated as CAWSVRSHNSPLHF.

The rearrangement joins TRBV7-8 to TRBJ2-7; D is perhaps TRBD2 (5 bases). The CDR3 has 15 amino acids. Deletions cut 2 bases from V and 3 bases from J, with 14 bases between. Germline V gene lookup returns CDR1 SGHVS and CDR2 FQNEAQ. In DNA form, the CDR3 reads TGTGCCAGCAGCTTAACTACGGGGTCTGGCTACGAGCAGTACTTC. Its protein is CASSLTTGSGYEQYF. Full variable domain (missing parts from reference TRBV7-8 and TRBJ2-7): GAGVSQSPRYKVAKRGQDVALRCDPISGHVSLFWYQQALGQGPEFLTYFQNEAQLDKSGLPSDRFFAERPEGSVSTLKIQRTQQEDSAVYLCASSLTTGSGYEQYFGPGTRLTVT.

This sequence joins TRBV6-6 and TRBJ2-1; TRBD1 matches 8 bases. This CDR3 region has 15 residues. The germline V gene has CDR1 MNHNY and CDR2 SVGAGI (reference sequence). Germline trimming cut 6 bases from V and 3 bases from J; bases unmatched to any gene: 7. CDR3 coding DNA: TGTGCCAGCAGAGCTGAGACAGGGGTCTACAATGAGCAGTTCTTC. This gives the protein CASRAETGVYNEQFF.

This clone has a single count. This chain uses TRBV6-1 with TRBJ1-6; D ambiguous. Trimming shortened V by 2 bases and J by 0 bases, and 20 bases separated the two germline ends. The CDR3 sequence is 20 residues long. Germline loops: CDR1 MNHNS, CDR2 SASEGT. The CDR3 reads CASSESTGRQRSSYNSPLHF. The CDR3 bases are TGTGCCAGCAGTGAATCTACGGGGAGGCAGAGGAGCTCCTATAATTCACCCCTCCACTTT.

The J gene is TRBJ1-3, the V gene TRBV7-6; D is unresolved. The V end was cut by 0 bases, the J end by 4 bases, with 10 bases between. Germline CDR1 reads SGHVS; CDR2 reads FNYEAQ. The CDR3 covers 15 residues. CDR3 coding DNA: TGTGCCAGCAGCTTAGCTCCGCGGATCGGAAACACCATATATTTT. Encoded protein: CASSLAPRIGNTIYF.

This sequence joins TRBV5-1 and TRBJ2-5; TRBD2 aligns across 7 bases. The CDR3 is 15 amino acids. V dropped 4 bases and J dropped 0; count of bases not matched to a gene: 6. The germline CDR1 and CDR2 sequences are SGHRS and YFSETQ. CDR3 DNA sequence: TGCGCCAGCAGCGCCAGCGGGATCAACCAAGAGACCCAGTACTTC. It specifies CASSASGINQETQYF.

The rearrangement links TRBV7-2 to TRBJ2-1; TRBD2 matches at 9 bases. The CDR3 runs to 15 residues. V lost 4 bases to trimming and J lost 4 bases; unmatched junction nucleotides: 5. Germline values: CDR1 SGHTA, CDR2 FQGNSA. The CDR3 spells CASSYSGSSYNEQFF. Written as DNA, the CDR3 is TGTGCCAGCAGCTATAGCGGGAGCTCTTACAATGAGCAGTTCTTC.

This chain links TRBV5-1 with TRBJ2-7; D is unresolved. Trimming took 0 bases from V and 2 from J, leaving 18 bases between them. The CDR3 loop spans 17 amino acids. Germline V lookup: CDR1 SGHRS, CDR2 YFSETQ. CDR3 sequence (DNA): TGCGCCAGCAGCTTGGATACAGCGACCTACGGCCCCTACGAGCAGTACTTC. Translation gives CASSLDTATYGPYEQYF.